This T cell receptor beta chain was identified in a study of blood T cell repertoires in COVID-19. Looking at the study overall: Italy, Spain and the United States were the sources of the convalescent and acute COVID-19 samples. The analysed material was cDNA or gDNA that came from T cells, B-cell-depleted T cells, or PBMCs.

In the study's own analysis: Estimated nucleated cell counts came from reference gene primer amplification. Repertoires were generated with immunoSEQ multiplex PCR, while TCRdb's copy carries only in-frame clones and drops some. V and J calls and clone size are those listed in that table; D and trimming were worked out from the DNA. The sample shows about 350,000 clones, around nine tenths of them seen only once. The length of the CDR3 is 16 residues. V lost 4 bases to trimming and J lost 2 bases, with 15 bases between them. Germline CDR1 MDHEN, CDR2 SYDVKM. The chain couples TRBV28 to TRBJ1-5; D might be TRBD1 (5 bases). The sample consisted of peripheral blood. The clonotype originates from a woman aged 18 to 35 who had recovered from COVID-19. CDR3 region: CASSWGKGIGNQPQHF. In DNA form, the CDR3 reads TGTGCCAGCAGTTGGGGTAAGGGGATAGGCAATCAGCCCCAGCATTTT.